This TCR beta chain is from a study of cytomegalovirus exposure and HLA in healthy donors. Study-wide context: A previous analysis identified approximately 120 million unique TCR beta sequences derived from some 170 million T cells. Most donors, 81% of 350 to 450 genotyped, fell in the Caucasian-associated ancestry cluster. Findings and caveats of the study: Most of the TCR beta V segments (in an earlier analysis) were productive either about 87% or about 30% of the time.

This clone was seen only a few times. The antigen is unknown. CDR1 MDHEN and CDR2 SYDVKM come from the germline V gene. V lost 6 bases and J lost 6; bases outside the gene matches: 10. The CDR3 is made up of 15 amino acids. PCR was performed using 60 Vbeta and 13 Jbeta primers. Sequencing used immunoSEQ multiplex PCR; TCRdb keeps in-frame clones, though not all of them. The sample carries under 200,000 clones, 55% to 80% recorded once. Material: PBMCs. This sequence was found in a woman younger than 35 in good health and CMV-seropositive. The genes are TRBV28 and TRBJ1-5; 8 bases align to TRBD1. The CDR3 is CASSRGDRLSQPQHF. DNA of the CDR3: TGTGCCAGCAGCCGGGGGGACAGGCTTTCTCAGCCCCAGCATTTT.